This T cell receptor (beta chain) was identified during a study of CD8 T cells in Susac syndrome. V was pared by 2 bases and J by 3 bases, with 1 base of the junction left unmatched. The length of the CDR3 is 14 residues. Germline loops: CDR1 SGDLS, CDR2 YYNGEE. An amount of RNA that ranged from roughly 0.5 to 1 ug was reverse transcribed with random hexamers. TCRdb called the immunoSEQ multiplex PCR reads again in MiXCR, with one record for every CDR3 protein. This sample carries some 130,000 distinct CDR3 sequences, over 90% of them seen once, and the ten largest clones take roughly 0.2%. The origin of this receptor is a human donor with Susac syndrome. The sample taken for sequencing was CD8+ T cells from PBMCs. This sequence joins TRBV9 and TRBJ1-2; 10 bases line up with TRBD1. The CDR3 DNA reads TGTGCCAGCAGCGTCGGACAGGGGGACTATGGCTACACCTTC. Translated: CASSVGQGDYGYTF. Combining the CDR3 with reference TRBV9 and TRBJ1-2 gives the whole variable domain DSGVTQTPKHLITATGQRVTLRCSPRSGDLSVYWYQQSLDQGLQFLIQYYNGEERAKGNILERFSAQQFPDLHSELNLSSLELGDSALYFCASSVGQGDYGYTFGSGTRLTVV.